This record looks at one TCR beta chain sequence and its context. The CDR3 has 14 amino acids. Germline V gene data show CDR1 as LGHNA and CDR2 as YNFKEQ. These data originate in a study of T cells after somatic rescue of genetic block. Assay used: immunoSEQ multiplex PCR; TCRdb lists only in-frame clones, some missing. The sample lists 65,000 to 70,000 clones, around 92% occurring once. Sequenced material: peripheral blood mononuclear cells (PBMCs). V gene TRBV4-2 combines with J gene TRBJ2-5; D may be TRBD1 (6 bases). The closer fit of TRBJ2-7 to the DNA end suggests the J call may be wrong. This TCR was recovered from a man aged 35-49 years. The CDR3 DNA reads TGTGCCAGCAGCCAAGAACAGGGCGCCTACGAGCAGTACTTC. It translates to CASSQEQGAYEQYF.